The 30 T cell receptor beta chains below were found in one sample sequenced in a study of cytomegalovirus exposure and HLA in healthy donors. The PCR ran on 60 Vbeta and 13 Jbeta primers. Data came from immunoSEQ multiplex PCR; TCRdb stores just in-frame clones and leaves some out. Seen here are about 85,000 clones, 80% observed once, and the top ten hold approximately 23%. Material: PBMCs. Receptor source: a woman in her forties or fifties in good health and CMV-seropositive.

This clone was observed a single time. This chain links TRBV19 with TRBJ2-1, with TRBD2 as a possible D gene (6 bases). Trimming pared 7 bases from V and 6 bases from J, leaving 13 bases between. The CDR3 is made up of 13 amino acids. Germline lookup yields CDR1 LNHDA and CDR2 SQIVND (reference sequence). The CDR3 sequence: CASMPAGFNEQFF. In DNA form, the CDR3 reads TGTGCCAGTATGCCAGCGGGCTTCAATGAGCAGTTCTTC.

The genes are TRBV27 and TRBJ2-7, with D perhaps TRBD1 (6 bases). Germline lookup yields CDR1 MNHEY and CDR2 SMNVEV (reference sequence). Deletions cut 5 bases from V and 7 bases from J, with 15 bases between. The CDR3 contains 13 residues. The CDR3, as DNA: TGTGCCAGCAGTGTAAACTACAGGGTTGAGCAGTACTTC. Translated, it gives CASSVNYRVEQYF.

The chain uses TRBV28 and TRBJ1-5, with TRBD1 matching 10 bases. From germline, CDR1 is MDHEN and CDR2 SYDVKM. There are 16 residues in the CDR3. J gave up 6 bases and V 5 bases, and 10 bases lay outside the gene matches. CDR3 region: CASSQSGQGPPQPQHF. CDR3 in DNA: TGTGCCAGCAGTCAATCGGGACAGGGGCCCCCTCAGCCCCAGCATTTT.

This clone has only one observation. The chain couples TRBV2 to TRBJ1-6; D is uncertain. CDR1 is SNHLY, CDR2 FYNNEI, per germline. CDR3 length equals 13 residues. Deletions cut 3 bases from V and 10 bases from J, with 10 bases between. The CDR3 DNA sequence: TGTGCCAGCAGTGACGGGTTTAGGTCACCCCTCCACTTT. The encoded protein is CASSDGFRSPLHF.

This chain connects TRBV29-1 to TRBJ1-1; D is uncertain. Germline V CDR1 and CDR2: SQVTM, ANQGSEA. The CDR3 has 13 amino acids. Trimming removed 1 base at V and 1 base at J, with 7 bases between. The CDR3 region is CSVEVGGNTEAFF. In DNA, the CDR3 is TGCAGCGTTGAAGTTGGAGGGAACACTGAAGCTTTCTTT. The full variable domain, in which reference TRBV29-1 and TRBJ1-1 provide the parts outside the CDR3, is SAVISQKPSRDICQRGTSLTIQCQVDSQVTMMFWYRQQPGQSLTLIATANQGSEATYESGFVIDKFPISRPNLTFSTLTVSNMSPEDSSIYLCSVEVGGNTEAFFGQGTRLTVV.

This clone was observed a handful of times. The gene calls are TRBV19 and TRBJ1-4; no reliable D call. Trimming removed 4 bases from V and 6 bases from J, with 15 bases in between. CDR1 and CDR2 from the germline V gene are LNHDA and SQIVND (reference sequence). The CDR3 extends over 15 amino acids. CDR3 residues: CASSTLLWRDEKLFF. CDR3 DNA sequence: TGTGCCAGTAGTACCTTATTGTGGAGGGATGAAAAACTGTTTTTT. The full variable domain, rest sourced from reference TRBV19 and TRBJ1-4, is DGGITQSPKYLFRKEGQNVTLSCEQNLNHDAMYWYRQDPGQGLRLIYYSQIVNDFQKGDIAEGYSVSREKKESFPLTVTSAQKNPTAFYLCASSTLLWRDEKLFFGSGTQLSVL.

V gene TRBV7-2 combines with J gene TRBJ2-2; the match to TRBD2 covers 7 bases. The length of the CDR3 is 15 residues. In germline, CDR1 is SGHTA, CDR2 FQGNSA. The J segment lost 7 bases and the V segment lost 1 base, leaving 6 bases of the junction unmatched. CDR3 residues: CASSLVGGPVGELFF. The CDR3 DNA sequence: TGTGCCAGCAGCTTAGTGGGAGGGCCGGTCGGGGAGCTGTTTTTT.

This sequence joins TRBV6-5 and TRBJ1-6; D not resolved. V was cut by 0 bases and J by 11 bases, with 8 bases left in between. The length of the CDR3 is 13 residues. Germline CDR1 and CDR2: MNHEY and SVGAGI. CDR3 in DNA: TGTGCCAGCAGTTACTCGTGGGGAGCACCCCTCCACTTT. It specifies CASSYSWGAPLHF.

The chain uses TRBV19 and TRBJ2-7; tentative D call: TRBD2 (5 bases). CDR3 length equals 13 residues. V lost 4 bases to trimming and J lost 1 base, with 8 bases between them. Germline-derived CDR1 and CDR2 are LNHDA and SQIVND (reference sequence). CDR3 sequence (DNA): TGTGCCAGTAGTAAAAAGCGGTCCTACGAGCAGTACTTC. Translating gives CASSKKRSYEQYF.

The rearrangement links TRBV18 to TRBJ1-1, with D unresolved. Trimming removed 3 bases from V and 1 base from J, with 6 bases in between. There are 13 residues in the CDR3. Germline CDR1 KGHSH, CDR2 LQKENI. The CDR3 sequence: CASSPSQNTEAFF. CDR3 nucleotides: TGTGCCAGCTCACCTTCCCAGAACACTGAAGCTTTCTTT.

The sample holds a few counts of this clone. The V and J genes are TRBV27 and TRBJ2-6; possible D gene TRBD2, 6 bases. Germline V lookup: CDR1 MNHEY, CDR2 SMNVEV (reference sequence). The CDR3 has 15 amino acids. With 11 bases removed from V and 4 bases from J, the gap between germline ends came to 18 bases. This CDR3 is CASRPAGWGANVLTF. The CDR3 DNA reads TGTGCCTCCAGGCCGGCGGGGTGGGGGGCCAACGTCCTGACTTTC.

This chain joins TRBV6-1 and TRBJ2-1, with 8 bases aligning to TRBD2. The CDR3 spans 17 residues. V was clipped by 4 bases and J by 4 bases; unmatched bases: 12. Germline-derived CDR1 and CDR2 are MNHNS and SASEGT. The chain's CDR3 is CASSGDGRAGGYNEQFF. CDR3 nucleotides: TGTGCCAGCAGTGGAGACGGGAGGGCCGGGGGTTACAATGAGCAGTTCTTC.

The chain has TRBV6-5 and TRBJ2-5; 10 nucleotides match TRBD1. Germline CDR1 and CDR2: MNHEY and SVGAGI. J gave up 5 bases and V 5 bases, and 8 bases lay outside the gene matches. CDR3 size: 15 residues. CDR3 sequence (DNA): TGTGCCAGCAGTACCGACAGGGGGCCGCGGGAGACCCAGTACTTC. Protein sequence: CASSTDRGPRETQYF.

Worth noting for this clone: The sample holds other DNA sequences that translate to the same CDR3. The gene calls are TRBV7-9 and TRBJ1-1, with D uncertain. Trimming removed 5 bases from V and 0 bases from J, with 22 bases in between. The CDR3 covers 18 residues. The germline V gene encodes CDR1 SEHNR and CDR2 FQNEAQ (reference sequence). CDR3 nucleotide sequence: TGTGCCAGCAGCCCCACTGAGACCTTCGGGGAAATGAACACTGAAGCTTTCTTT. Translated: CASSPTETFGEMNTEAFF. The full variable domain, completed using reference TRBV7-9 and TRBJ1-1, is DTGVSQNPRHKITKRGQNVTFRCDPISEHNRLYWYRQTLGQGPEFLTYFQNEAQLEKSRLLSDRFSAERPKGSFSTLEIQRTEQGDSAMYLCASSPTETFGEMNTEAFFGQGTRLTVV.

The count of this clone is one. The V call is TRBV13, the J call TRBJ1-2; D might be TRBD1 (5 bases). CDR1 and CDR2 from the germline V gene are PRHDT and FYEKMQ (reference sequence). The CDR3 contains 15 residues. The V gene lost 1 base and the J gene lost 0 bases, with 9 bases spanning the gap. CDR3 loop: CASSLDRTPNYGYTF. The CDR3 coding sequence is TGTGCCAGCAGCTTAGACAGGACACCTAACTATGGCTACACCTTC.

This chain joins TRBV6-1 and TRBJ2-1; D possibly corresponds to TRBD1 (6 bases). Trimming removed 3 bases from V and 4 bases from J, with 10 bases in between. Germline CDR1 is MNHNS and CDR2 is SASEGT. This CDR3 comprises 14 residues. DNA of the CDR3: TGTGCCAGCAGTGAGAGGACAGATTACAATGAGCAGTTCTTC. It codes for CASSERTDYNEQFF.

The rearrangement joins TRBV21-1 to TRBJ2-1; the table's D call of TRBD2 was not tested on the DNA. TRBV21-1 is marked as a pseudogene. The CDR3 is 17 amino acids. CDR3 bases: TGTGCCAGCAGACGGCCGGGTGAGAGCGGGGGGGCGAATGAGCAGTTCTTC. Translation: CASRRPGESGGANEQFF.

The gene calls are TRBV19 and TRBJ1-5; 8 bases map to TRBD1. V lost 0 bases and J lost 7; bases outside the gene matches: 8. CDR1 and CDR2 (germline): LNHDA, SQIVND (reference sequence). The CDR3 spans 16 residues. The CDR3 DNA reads TGTGCCAGTAGTATAGATCAGGGGGCGGTGGGGCAGCCCCAGCATTTT. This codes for CASSIDQGAVGQPQHF.

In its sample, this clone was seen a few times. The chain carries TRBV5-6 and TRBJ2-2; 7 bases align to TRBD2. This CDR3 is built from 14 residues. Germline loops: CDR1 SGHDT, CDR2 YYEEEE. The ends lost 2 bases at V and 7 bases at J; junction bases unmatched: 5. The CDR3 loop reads CASSFASGGGELFF. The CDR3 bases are TGTGCCAGCAGCTTCGCTTCGGGGGGCGGGGAGCTGTTTTTT.

CDR3 in amino acids: CASTPKWPQHF. The CDR3 DNA sequence: TGTGCCAGCACCCCCAAATGGCCCCAGCATTTT. V is TRBV11-3 and J is TRBJ1-5; D is undetermined. Germline V CDR1 and CDR2: SGHNT, YENEEA. This CDR3 spans 11 amino acids. Trimming took 7 bases from V and 9 from J, leaving 10 bases between them. Filled out from reference TRBV11-3 and TRBJ1-5, the complete variable domain reads EAGVVQSPRYKIIEKKQPVAFWCNPISGHNTLYWYLQNLGQGPELLIRYENEEAVDDSQLPKDRFSAERLKGVDSTLKIQPAELGDSAVYLCASTPKWPQHFGDGTRLSIL.

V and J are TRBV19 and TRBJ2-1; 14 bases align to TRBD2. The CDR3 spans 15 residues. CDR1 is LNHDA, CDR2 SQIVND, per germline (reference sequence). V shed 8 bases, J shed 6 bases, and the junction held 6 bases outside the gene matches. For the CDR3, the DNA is TGTGCCAGTCAAATGGGGACTAGCGGGAGCAATGAGCAGTTCTTC. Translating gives CASQMGTSGSNEQFF.

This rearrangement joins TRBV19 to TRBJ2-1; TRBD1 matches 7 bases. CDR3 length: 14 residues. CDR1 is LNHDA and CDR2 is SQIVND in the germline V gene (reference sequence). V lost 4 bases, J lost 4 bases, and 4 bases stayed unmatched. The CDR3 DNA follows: TGTGCCAGTAGTACCCGACAGGGATACAATGAGCAGTTCTTC. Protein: CASSTRQGYNEQFF.

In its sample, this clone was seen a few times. Written as DNA, the CDR3 is TGTGCCAGCAGTGAATGGGAGCGGGCCTTACCCTCCTACGAGCAGTACGTC. This encodes CASSEWERALPSYEQYV. The V call is TRBV25-1, the J call TRBJ2-7, with D perhaps matching TRBD2 (6 bases). Trimming took off 1 base at V and 0 bases at J, with 16 bases between the two ends. Germline lookup yields CDR1 MGHDK and CDR2 SYGVNS. The CDR3 extends over 17 amino acids.

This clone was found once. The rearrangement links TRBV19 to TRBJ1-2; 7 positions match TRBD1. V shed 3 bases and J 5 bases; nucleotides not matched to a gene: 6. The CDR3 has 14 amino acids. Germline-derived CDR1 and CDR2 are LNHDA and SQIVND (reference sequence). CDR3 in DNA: TGTGCCAGTAGTATTCGGGGACAGAATTATGGCTACACCTTC. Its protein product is CASSIRGQNYGYTF. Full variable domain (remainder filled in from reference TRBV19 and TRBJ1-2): DGGITQSPKYLFRKEGQNVTLSCEQNLNHDAMYWYRQDPGQGLRLIYYSQIVNDFQKGDIAEGYSVSREKKESFPLTVTSAQKNPTAFYLCASSIRGQNYGYTFGSGTRLTVV.

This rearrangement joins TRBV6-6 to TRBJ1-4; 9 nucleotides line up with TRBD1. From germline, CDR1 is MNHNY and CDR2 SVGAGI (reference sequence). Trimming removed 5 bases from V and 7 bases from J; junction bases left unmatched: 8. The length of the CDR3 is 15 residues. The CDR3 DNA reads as TGTGCCAGCAGTCACACGGGACAGGGAGGTGAAAAACTGTTTTTT. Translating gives CASSHTGQGGEKLFF.

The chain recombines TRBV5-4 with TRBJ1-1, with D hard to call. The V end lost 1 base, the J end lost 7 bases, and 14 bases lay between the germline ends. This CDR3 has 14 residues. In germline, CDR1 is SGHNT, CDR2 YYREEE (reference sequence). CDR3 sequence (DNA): TGTGCCAGCAGCTTGATTCCCATGGCAGATGAAGCTTTCTTT. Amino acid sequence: CASSLIPMADEAFF.

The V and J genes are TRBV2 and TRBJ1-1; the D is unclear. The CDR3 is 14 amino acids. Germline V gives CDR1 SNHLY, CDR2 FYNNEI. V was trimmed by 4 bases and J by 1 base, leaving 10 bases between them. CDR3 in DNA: TGTGCCAGCAGTGTCCGGGAGGCGAACACTGAAGCTTTCTTT. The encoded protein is CASSVREANTEAFF.

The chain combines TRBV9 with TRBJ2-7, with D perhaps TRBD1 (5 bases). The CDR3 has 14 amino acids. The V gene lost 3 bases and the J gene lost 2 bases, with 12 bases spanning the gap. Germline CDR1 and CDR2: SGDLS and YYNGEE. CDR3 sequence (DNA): TGTGCCAGCAGCGCAGGGTTAGTAACCTACGAGCAGTACTTC. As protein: CASSAGLVTYEQYF.

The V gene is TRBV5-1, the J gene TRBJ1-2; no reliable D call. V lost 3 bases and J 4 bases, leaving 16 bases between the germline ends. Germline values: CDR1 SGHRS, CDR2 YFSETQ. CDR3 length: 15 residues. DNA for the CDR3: TGCGCCAGCAGCTCGTGGTCGGCACCTAGCTATGGCTACACCTTC. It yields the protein CASSSWSAPSYGYTF.

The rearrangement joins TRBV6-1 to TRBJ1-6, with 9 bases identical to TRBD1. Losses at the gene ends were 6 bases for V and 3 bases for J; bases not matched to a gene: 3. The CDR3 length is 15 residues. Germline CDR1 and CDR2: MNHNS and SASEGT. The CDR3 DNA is TGTGCCAGCAGATCGGGACAGGGCTATAATTCACCCCTCCACTTT. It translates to CASRSGQGYNSPLHF.